This T cell receptor beta chain was identified in a study of identical twins. Whole-study findings and limits: Twin-shared out-of-frame alpha sequences showed excess low generation probability.

TCRdb ran MiXCR on the 5' RACE reads and lists one entry per CDR3 protein. Of 450,000 to 650,000 distinct CDR3 sequences listed, around a tenth are singletons. The germline CDR1 and CDR2 sequences are LGHDT and YNNKEL (reference sequence). This CDR3 has 14 amino acids. Trimming took 4 bases from V and 4 from J, leaving 14 bases between them. This clonotype was seen ten or more times. Its antigen is currently unknown. The same specimen was also included in a second study, on yellow fever vaccine responses in identical twins. From that report: Reportedly, the response of twins' T cells to the vaccine seemed partly convergent, partly personalized.

The chain carries TRBV3-1 and TRBJ2-7; tentatively, D is TRBD2 (5 bases). Sequenced sample: PBMCs. The TCR was taken from a woman aged 18-29 years in good health. As DNA, the CDR3 is TGTGCCAGCAGCCCCGGGTCGAGGGCATACGAGCAGTACTTC. It translates to CASSPGSRAYEQYF.